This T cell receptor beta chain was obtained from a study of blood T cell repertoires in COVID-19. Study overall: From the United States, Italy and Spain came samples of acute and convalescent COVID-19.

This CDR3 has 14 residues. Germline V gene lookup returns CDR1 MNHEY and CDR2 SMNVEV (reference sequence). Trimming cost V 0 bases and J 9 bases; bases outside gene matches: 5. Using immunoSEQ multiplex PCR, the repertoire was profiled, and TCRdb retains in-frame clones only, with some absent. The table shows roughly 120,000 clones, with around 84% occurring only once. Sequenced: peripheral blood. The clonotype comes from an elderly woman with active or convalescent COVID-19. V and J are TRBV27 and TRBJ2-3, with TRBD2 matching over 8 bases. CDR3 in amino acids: CASSLSRRGGTQYF. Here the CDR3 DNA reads TGTGCCAGCAGTTTATCGAGACGGGGGGGAACGCAGTATTTT.